One and the same sample provided the 26 T cell receptor beta chains below, sequenced in a study of regulatory T cells in long-lasting Graves disease. Construction of TCR beta libraries relied on iRepertoire HTBI primers and on Arm-PCR targeting CDR3 regions. TCRdb recomputed calls from the multiplex PCR reads with MiXCR, one row per CDR3 protein. The data hold about 470,000 distinct CDR3 sequences, with roughly 21% observed a single time. The time point here: persistent/refractory GD, antithyroid drugs over 5 years with positive TRAb. PBMC RNA was the source of the TCR library. The input for sequencing was peripheral blood mononuclear cells (PBMCs), taken when the disease was refractory, from a patient treated with antithyroid drugs. These receptors came from a female donor with Graves disease.

This rearrangement joins TRBV7-9 to TRBJ2-5; D unresolved. V was pared by 7 bases and J by 5 bases, with 20 bases between. CDR1 SEHNR and CDR2 FQNEAQ come from the germline V gene (reference sequence). The CDR3 has 15 residues. In nucleotides, the CDR3 is TGTGCCAGCACCGAAATTCTAGGGTCTCGGGAGACCCAGTACTTC. Residues: CASTEILGSRETQYF.

The rearrangement joins TRBV20-1 to TRBJ1-2; maybe TRBD1 (6 bases). Trimming removed 6 bases at V and 6 bases at J, with 17 bases between. From germline, CDR1 is DFQATT and CDR2 SNEGSKA (reference sequence). This CDR3 comprises 13 residues. The CDR3 DNA sequence: TGCAGTGCCCCCCCGGGCAGGGGAGATGGCTACACCTTC. Translation gives CSAPPGRGDGYTF.

This clonotype turned up a few times. J is TRBJ2-2 and V is TRBV30; D could derive from TRBD1 or TRBD2 (5 bases each). V was cut by 7 bases and J by 5 bases, with 14 bases left in between. Germline lookup yields CDR1 GTSNPN and CDR2 SVGIG (reference sequence). The CDR3 is 13 amino acids. CDR3 residues: CAFLGTGTGELFF. The CDR3 region has the DNA TGTGCCTTCCTCGGGACGGGTACCGGGGAGCTGTTTTTT. The whole variable domain, filled in from reference TRBV30 and TRBJ2-2, reads SQTIHQWPATLVQPVGSPLSLECTVEGTSNPNLYWYRQAAGRGLQLLFYSVGIGQISSEVPQNLSASRPQDRQFILSSKKLLLSDSGFYLCAFLGTGTGELFFGEGSRLTVL.

This clonotype was observed a single time. The rearrangement links TRBV20-1 to TRBJ2-7, with 9 bases lining up with TRBD2. Germline assignment: CDR1 DFQATT and CDR2 SNEGSKA (reference sequence). V shed 1 base and J 3 bases; nucleotides not matched to a gene: 13. This CDR3 is 17 amino acids long. Written as DNA, the CDR3 is TGCAGTGCTAGAGTTTCCGGGAGTAGCGGGAGAATCTACGAGCAGTACTTC. Protein: CSARVSGSSGRIYEQYF.

The V and J genes are TRBV27 and TRBJ1-1, with TRBD1 as a possible D gene (5 bases). Trimming removed 5 bases from V and 3 bases from J, with 22 bases in between. The CDR3 sequence is 17 residues long. Germline CDR1 is MNHEY and CDR2 is SMNVEV (reference sequence). The CDR3 loop reads CASSPLGEVQGDTEAFF. For the CDR3, the DNA is TGTGCCAGCAGTCCACTTGGCGAGGTCCAAGGGGACACTGAAGCTTTCTTT.

The sample holds a few counts of this clonotype. The chain links TRBV20-1 to TRBJ2-7; the D is unclear. Germline V gene sequence: CDR1 DFQATT, CDR2 SNEGSKA (reference sequence). This CDR3 is 12 amino acids long. V gave up 2 bases and J gave up 6 bases, with 11 bases separating them. As DNA, the CDR3 is TGCAGTGCTAGATTCGGATCTGTCGAGCAGTACTTC. Its protein is CSARFGSVEQYF.

This clonotype was recorded many times. V gene TRBV6-9 combines with J gene TRBJ1-6; 7 positions agree with TRBD1. The CDR3 contains 13 residues. CDR1 is MNHGY and CDR2 is SVAAGI in the germline V gene. With V trimmed by 3 bases and J by 9 bases, 2 bases remained unmatched. The CDR3 protein is CASSYDRVSPLHF. In nucleotides, the CDR3 is TGTGCCAGCAGTTACGACAGGGTTTCACCCCTCCACTTT.

As for this clonotype: The CDR3 carries no conserved terminal phenylalanine or tryptophan, so it likely arises from a read error. The rearrangement links TRBV28 to TRBJ2-3, with 8 bases matching TRBD1. This CDR3 comprises 15 residues. The J segment lost 5 bases and the V segment lost 4 bases, leaving 8 bases of the junction unmatched. The V gene's germline CDR1 is MDHEN and CDR2 SYDVKM. DNA of the CDR3: TGTGCCAGCAGTTCTGGACAGGGTGGGGGAGATACGCAGTATTTG. This translates into CASSSGQGGGDTQYL.

This clonotype was recorded many times. The chain employs TRBV28 and TRBJ2-2, with 10 nucleotides matching TRBD1. The CDR3 has 19 amino acids. CDR1 is MDHEN, CDR2 SYDVKM, per germline. The V and J ends lost 3 bases and 0 bases, in that order; junction bases with no gene match: 10. The CDR3 DNA follows: TGTGCCAGCAGTTTGCCGGGACAGGGGTACCTCGCGAACACCGGGGAGCTGTTTTTT. Its protein is CASSLPGQGYLANTGELFF.

The CDR3 sequence: CASSHRLADKDEQYF. The CDR3 DNA reads TGTGCCAGCAGTCATCGACTAGCCGATAAAGACGAGCAGTACTTC. This sequence joins TRBV7-9 and TRBJ2-7; 7 bases align to TRBD2. This CDR3 region has 15 residues. Germline CDR1 reads SEHNR; CDR2 reads FQNEAQ (reference sequence). V trimming: 6 bases; J trimming: 5 bases; junction bases outside the gene matches: 13. Using reference TRBV7-9 and TRBJ2-7 for the parts outside the CDR3, the full variable domain is DTGVSQNPRHKITKRGQNVTFRCDPISEHNRLYWYRQTLGQGPEFLTYFQNEAQLEKSRLLSDRFSAERPKGSFSTLEIQRTEQGDSAMYLCASSHRLADKDEQYFGPGTRLTVT.

The chain employs TRBV20-1 and TRBJ2-1, with 7 bases aligning to TRBD1. Germline V gives CDR1 DFQATT, CDR2 SNEGSKA (reference sequence). This CDR3 contains 15 residues. Trimming cost V 6 bases and J 2 bases; bases outside gene matches: 10. The CDR3, as DNA: TGCAGTGCGGCGACTCGGGACAGCCCCTACAATGAGCAGTTCTTC. Amino acids: CSAATRDSPYNEQFF.

This clonotype was picked up a small number of times. J is TRBJ1-2 and V is TRBV7-9, with a tentative D call TRBD1 (5 bases). Per the germline V gene, CDR1 is SEHNR and CDR2 is FQNEAQ (reference sequence). Between the trimmed V and J ends, which lost 5 bases and 4 bases, there was a span of 11 bases. This CDR3 is 13 amino acids long. In nucleotides, the CDR3 is TGTGCCAGCAGCACGGACATATCCTATGGCTACACCTTC. Translation gives CASSTDISYGYTF.

The chain joins TRBV6-1 to TRBJ1-2, with TRBD1 identical over 10 bases. V dropped 6 bases and J dropped 6; count of bases not matched to a gene: 10. CDR1 and CDR2 (germline): MNHNS, SASEGT. The CDR3 is 15 amino acids. CDR3 sequence (DNA): TGTGCCAGCAGAGCCCGGGACAGGGGCGCGAATGGCTACACCTTC. It yields the protein CASRARDRGANGYTF.

In its sample, this clonotype was seen many times. The chain uses TRBV11-3 and TRBJ1-1, with D possibly being TRBD1 (5 bases). Trimming cost V 5 bases and J 5 bases, with 12 bases left between them. The CDR3 length is 13 residues. Germline CDR1 and CDR2: SGHNT and YENEEA. This chain's CDR3 is CASSPTGVTEAFF. CDR3 sequence (DNA): TGTGCCAGCAGCCCGACGGGGGTAACTGAAGCTTTCTTT.

This clonotype was observed many times. V gene TRBV12-3 or TRBV12-4 combines with J gene TRBJ1-5, with D maybe TRBD1 (5 bases). The CDR3 is 13 amino acids. V lost 6 bases and J 7 bases, leaving 13 bases between the germline ends. CDR3 DNA: TGTGCCAGCAGGCCCCAGGGTAACCAGCCCCAGCATTTT. It is translated as CASRPQGNQPQHF.

The chain couples TRBV4-1 to TRBJ1-1; D is possibly TRBD1 (6 bases). This CDR3 contains 14 residues. V lost 0 bases and J 5 bases, leaving 10 bases between the germline ends. Per germline, CDR1 MGHRA and CDR2 YSYEKL. The CDR3 DNA follows: TGCGCCAGCAGCCAAGATCGAGGGGGAACTGAAGCTTTCTTT. Translating gives CASSQDRGGTEAFF.

The chain is built from TRBV2 and TRBJ2-3, with D possibly matching TRBD2 (7 bases). CDR1 is SNHLY and CDR2 is FYNNEI in the germline V gene. The CDR3 loop spans 15 amino acids. V was shortened by 6 bases and J by 0 bases, with 13 bases between the two germline ends. Here the CDR3 reads CASSGRGGSTDTQYF. DNA for the CDR3: TGTGCCAGCAGCGGAAGGGGGGGGAGCACAGATACGCAGTATTTT.

V and J are TRBV18 and TRBJ2-7; D not certain. The CDR3 is 12 residues long. V lost 3 bases, J lost 2 bases, and 5 bases lay in between. Looked up from germline, CDR1 is KGHSH and CDR2 is LQKENI. DNA of the CDR3: TGTGCCAGCTCACCGGCTACCTACGAGCAGTACTTC. Translating it yields CASSPATYEQYF. Using reference TRBV18 and TRBJ2-7 for the parts outside the CDR3, the full variable domain is NAGVMQNPRHLVRRRGQEARLRCSPMKGHSHVYWYRQLPEEGLKFMVYLQKENIIDESGMPKERFSAEFPKEGPSILRIQQVVRGDSAAYFCASSPATYEQYFGPGTRLTVT.

The J gene is TRBJ2-5, the V gene TRBV6-1, with D tentatively TRBD2 (6 bases). CDR3 length: 13 amino acids. Germline loops: CDR1 MNHNS, CDR2 SASEGT. V was pared by 6 bases and J by 4 bases, with 12 bases between. For the CDR3, the DNA is TGTGCCAGCAGCCGGTACGGGAGAGAGACCCAGTACTTC. This gives the protein CASSRYGRETQYF.

J is TRBJ2-7 and V is TRBV20-1; TRBD2 might be the D (6 bases). V gave up 4 bases and J gave up 2 bases, with 15 bases separating them. Germline V lookup: CDR1 DFQATT, CDR2 SNEGSKA (reference sequence). The CDR3 is 14 amino acids. CDR3 nucleotide sequence: TGCAGTGCTACAAGCGGGCCAAGAGCCTACGAGCAGTACTTC. Translating gives CSATSGPRAYEQYF.

The chain is built from TRBV28 and TRBJ2-1, with D possibly being TRBD1 (5 bases). Looked up from germline, CDR1 is MDHEN and CDR2 is SYDVKM. Trimming removed 4 bases from V and 8 bases from J, with 12 bases in between. There are 13 residues in the CDR3. CDR3 in DNA: TGTGCCAGCAGTTCACAGGTGGGCGATGAGCAGTTCTTC. Protein product: CASSSQVGDEQFF.

A few counts support this clonotype. The rearrangement links TRBV7-2 to TRBJ1-2; 8 bases match TRBD1. The germline CDR1 and CDR2 sequences are SGHTA and FQGNSA. V shed 5 bases, J shed 6 bases, and the junction held 5 bases outside the gene matches. This CDR3 has 13 residues. CDR3 bases: TGTGCCAGCAGCCTCGACAGGGGAGATGGCTACACCTTC. Translation: CASSLDRGDGYTF.

This clonotype came up many times. J is TRBJ1-4 and V is TRBV29-1; D perhaps matches TRBD1 (6 bases). The ends were cut back, 5 bases at V and 0 bases at J, with 13 bases in the middle. There are 15 residues in the CDR3. Germline loops: CDR1 SQVTM, CDR2 ANQGSEA. CDR3 sequence: CSVMQGIATNEKLFF. DNA of the CDR3: TGCAGCGTTATGCAGGGGATTGCAACTAATGAAAAACTGTTTTTT.

About this clonotype itself: This sequence may be a read error, since a much larger clone differs from it by one base. The rearrangement links TRBV6-1 to TRBJ1-2; unclear D gene. This CDR3 spans 16 amino acids. Looked up from germline, CDR1 is MNHNS and CDR2 is SASEGT. The CDR3 sequence: CAGSEAPRRLDYGYTF. The CDR3 DNA sequence: TGTGCCGGCAGTGAAGCCCCACGTAGGCTTGACTATGGCTACACCTTC.

This clonotype was found many times. V is TRBV28 and J is TRBJ1-2, with D possibly TRBD1 on 6 matching bases. The ends were cut back, 5 bases at V and 4 bases at J, with 17 bases in the middle. The CDR3 covers 15 residues. The V gene's germline CDR1 is MDHEN and CDR2 SYDVKM. The CDR3 spells CASSGAGAPTYGYTF. Written as DNA, the CDR3 is TGTGCCAGCAGTGGGGCAGGGGCCCCTACCTATGGCTACACCTTC.

This clonotype has just a few counts. This chain connects TRBV5-1 to TRBJ2-7; D is ambiguous. CDR1 and CDR2 (germline): SGHRS, YFSETQ. Trimming shortened V by 0 bases and J by 2 bases, and 15 bases separated the two germline ends. This CDR3 comprises 16 residues. The chain's CDR3 is CASSLGGADFPYEQYF. CDR3 DNA: TGCGCCAGCAGCTTGGGCGGAGCCGATTTTCCCTACGAGCAGTACTTC.